This T cell receptor (beta chain) is from a study of blood T cell repertoires in COVID-19. Across the study: The study drew acute and convalescent COVID-19 samples from the United States, Italy and Spain. Sample material is recorded as cDNA or gDNA derived from T cells, B-cell-depleted T cells, or PBMCs.

This clone was seen only a few times. V was clipped by 0 bases and J by 4 bases, with 10 bases between them. This CDR3 is 15 amino acids long. Germline lookup yields CDR1 MGHRA and CDR2 YSYEKL. Source study methods: Quantification of nucleated cells was approximated via reference gene primer amplification. Clones were sequenced by immunoSEQ multiplex PCR, and TCRdb holds only the in-frame ones, with some missing. V, J and clone size reflect that table, while D and trimming were determined from the DNA. This sample has approximately 150,000 clones, with approximately 88% found just once. The sequence was collected from a man between 60 and 70 years old with active or convalescent COVID-19. This chain uses TRBV4-1 with TRBJ1-5; TRBD1 might be the D (5 bases). What was sequenced was peripheral blood. The CDR3 sequence: CASSQETGLNQPQHF. The CDR3 bases are TGCGCCAGCAGCCAAGAAACAGGACTAAATCAGCCCCAGCATTTT.